These T cell receptor beta chains were read from a single sample in a study of blood T cell repertoires in COVID-19. Some clones are missing from TCRdb's copy, which holds only in-frame ones; the method was immunoSEQ multiplex PCR. The table records 250,000 to 300,000 clones, approximately 91% of them present only once. The specimen was peripheral blood. The receptors shown here come from a woman in her twenties or thirties with COVID-19, enrolled during active disease. The CDR3 runs from the conserved cysteine through the conserved F or W. D genes are given only for firm matches. The listing skips clone size in some rows; elsewhere it reads once, few, many or a size class.

TRBV27	.	.	TRBJ1-1	CASSFRRMNTEAFF	TGTGCCAGCAGTTTCCGGAGGATGAACACTGAAGCTTTCTTT
TRBV5-1	TRBD1	.	TRBJ1-1	CASSLAQGAGNTEAFF	TGCGCCAGCAGCTTGGCCCAGGGGGCAGGGAACACTGAAGCTTTCTTT
TRBV4-1	TRBD1	.	TRBJ1-2	CASSQGGGNYGYTF	TGCGCCAGCAGCCAAGGAGGGGGCAACTATGGCTACACCTTC
TRBV19	.	.	TRBJ2-7	CASSIGTIGYEQYF	TGTGCCAGTAGTATTGGGACAATTGGGTACGAGCAGTACTTC
TRBV24-1	TRBD2	.	TRBJ2-1	CATSALRASGRGYNEQFF	TGTGCCACCAGTGCCCTTAGGGCTAGCGGGAGAGGTTACAATGAGCAGTTCTTC
TRBV28	.	.	TRBJ1-6	CASSLGYGGSVGNSPLHF	TGTGCCAGCAGTTTAGGGTACGGAGGTAGTGTGGGGAATTCACCCCTCCACTTT
TRBV29-1	TRBD2	.	TRBJ2-5	CSVTLAGEGETQYF	TGCAGCGTTACGTTAGCGGGAGAAGGGGAGACCCAGTACTTC
TRBV3-1/TRBV3-2	.	many	TRBJ1-4	CASSQTPTGLGEKLFF	TGTGCCAGCAGCCAGACCCCTACAGGGTTGGGCGAAAAACTGTTTTTT
TRBV11-2	TRBD2	.	TRBJ2-1	CASSLGGRAVYNEQFF	TGTGCCAGCAGCTTAGGTGGGAGGGCCGTGTACAATGAGCAGTTCTTC
TRBV11-3	TRBD2	.	TRBJ2-1	CASSLGGLADSLYNEQFF	TGTGCCAGCAGCTTAGGGGGACTAGCGGACTCTCTCTACAATGAGCAGTTCTTC
TRBV5-1	.	.	TRBJ1-1	CASSLYAQGNTEAFF	TGCGCCAGCAGCTTGTACGCGCAGGGGAACACTGAAGCTTTCTTT
TRBV11-2	.	.	TRBJ1-6	CASSLSDSPLHF	TGTGCCAGCAGCTTATCGGATTCACCCCTCCACTTT
TRBV21-1	.	.	TRBJ1-6	CASSENRGDDYNSPLHF	TGTGCCAGCAGCGAAAACAGGGGAGACGACTATAATTCACCCCTCCACTTT
TRBV5-1	TRBD2	.	TRBJ2-3	CASSLKREEVADTQYF	TGCGCCAGCAGCTTGAAGCGGGAGGAGGTTGCAGATACGCAGTATTTT
TRBV2	TRBD1	.	TRBJ1-4	CASSYRGPNEKLFF	TGTGCCAGCAGCTACAGGGGCCCTAATGAAAAACTGTTTTTT
TRBV19	.	.	TRBJ1-1	CASSMVTGDTEAFF	TGTGCCAGTAGTATGGTGACAGGCGACACTGAAGCTTTCTTT
TRBV3-1/TRBV3-2	.	.	TRBJ2-7	CASSKDSYEQYF	TGTGCCAGCAGCAAAGACAGCTACGAGCAGTACTTC
TRBV27	TRBD2	few	TRBJ2-2	CASSLYAGEIGGELFF	TGTGCCAGCAGTTTATACGCGGGAGAAATAGGTGGGGAGCTGTTTTTT
TRBV19	.	.	TRBJ1-2	CASSPTGQWEGYTF	TGTGCCAGTAGTCCGACAGGCCAATGGGAGGGCTACACCTTC
TRBV7-8	TRBD1	.	TRBJ2-1	CASTRFRDSSYNEQFF	TGTGCCAGCACCCGCTTCAGGGACAGCTCCTACAATGAGCAGTTCTTC
TRBV6-5	TRBD1	.	TRBJ2-3	CASSNGQGGADTQYF	TGTGCCAGCAGTAACGGACAGGGGGGGGCAGATACGCAGTATTTT
TRBV18	TRBD1	few	TRBJ1-6	CASSPPNRGNSPLHF	TGTGCCAGCTCACCACCGAACAGGGGAAATTCACCCCTCCACTTT
TRBV19	.	once	TRBJ1-5	CASSMERGRQHF	TGTGCCAGTAGTATGGAAAGGGGCCGCCAGCATTTT
TRBV7-6	TRBD1	.	TRBJ2-3	CASSPIWGTGGNTDTQYF	TGTGCCAGCAGCCCCATTTGGGGGACAGGGGGCAATACAGATACGCAGTATTTT
TRBV19	.	.	TRBJ2-3	CASSMVYGDTQYF	TGTGCCAGTAGTATGGTCTACGGAGATACGCAGTATTTT
TRBV5-8	.	.	TRBJ1-2	CASSLGGDGYTF	TGTGCCAGCAGCTTAGGAGGGGATGGCTACACCTTC
TRBV5-1	TRBD1	.	TRBJ1-2	CASSGGTGGDGYTF	TGCGCCAGCAGCGGCGGGACAGGGGGCGATGGCTACACCTTC
TRBV6-4	.	many	TRBJ1-1	CASSDGRENTEAFF	TGTGCCAGCAGTGACGGCAGGGAGAACACTGAAGCTTTCTTT
TRBV7-8	.	.	TRBJ1-1	CASSLRRAGAQTSEAFF	TGTGCCAGCAGCTTACGTAGGGCAGGGGCCCAGACGAGTGAAGCTTTCTTT
TRBV2	TRBD2	.	TRBJ2-5	CASSPRTSEETQYF	TGTGCCAGCAGTCCAAGGACTAGCGAAGAGACCCAGTACTTC
TRBV6-5	TRBD1	.	TRBJ2-7	CASSYKWVGTGSEQYF	TGTGCCAGCAGTTACAAATGGGTTGGGACAGGGAGCGAGCAGTACTTC
TRBV28	.	.	TRBJ1-5	CASSPLPPGDNQPQHF	TGTGCCAGCAGTCCCCTACCTCCAGGGGACAATCAGCCCCAGCATTTT
TRBV3-1/TRBV3-2	.	.	TRBJ2-7	CASSRSGPDTGQYF	TGTGCCAGCAGCCGGAGCGGCCCGGATACCGGGCAGTACTTC
TRBV7-9	TRBD2	.	TRBJ2-5	CASSLTSGGQETQYF	TGTGCCAGCAGCCTGACTAGCGGGGGGCAAGAGACCCAGTACTTC